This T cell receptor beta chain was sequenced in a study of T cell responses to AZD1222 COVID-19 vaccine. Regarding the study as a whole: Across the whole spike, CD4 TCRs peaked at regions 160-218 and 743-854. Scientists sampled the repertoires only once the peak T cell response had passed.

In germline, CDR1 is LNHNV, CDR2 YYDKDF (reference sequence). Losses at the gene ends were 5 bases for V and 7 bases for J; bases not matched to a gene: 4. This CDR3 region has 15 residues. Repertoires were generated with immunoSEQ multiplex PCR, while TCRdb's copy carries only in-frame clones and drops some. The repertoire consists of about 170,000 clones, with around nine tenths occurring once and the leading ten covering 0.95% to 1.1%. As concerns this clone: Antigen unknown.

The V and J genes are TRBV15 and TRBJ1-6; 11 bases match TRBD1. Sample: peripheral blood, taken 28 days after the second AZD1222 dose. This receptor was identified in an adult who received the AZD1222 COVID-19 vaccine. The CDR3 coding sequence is TGTGCCACCAGCTTGGGACAGGGGGTAAATTCACCCCTCCACTTT. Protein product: CATSLGQGVNSPLHF.